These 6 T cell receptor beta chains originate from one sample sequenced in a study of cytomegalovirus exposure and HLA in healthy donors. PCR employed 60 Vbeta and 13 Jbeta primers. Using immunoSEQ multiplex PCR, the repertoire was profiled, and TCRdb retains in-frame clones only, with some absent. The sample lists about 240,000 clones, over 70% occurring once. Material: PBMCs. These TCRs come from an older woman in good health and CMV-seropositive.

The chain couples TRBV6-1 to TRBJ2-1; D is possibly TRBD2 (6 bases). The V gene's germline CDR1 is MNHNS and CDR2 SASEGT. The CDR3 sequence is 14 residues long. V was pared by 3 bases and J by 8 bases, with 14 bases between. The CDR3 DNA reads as TGTGCCAGCAGTGAGGCGGGAAGGTTGGATGAGCAGTTCTTC. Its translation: CASSEAGRLDEQFF.

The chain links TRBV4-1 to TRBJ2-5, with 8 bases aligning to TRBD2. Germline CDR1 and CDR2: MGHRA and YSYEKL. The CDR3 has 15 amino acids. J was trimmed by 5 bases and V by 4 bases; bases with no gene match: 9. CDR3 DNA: TGCGCCAGCAGCCCTGGAGGACCTAGCGGGGAGACCCAGTACTTC. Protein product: CASSPGGPSGETQYF.

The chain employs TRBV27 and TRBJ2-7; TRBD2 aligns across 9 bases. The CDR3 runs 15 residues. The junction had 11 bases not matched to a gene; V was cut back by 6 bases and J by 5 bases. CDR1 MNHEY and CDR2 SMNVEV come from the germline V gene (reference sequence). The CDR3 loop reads CASSPLGAGGNEQYF. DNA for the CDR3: TGTGCCAGCAGCCCATTAGGAGCGGGAGGAAACGAGCAGTACTTC.

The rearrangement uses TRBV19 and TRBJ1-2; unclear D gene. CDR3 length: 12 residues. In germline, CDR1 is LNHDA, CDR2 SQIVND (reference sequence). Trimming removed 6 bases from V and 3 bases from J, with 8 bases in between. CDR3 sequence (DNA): TGTGCCAGTAGAGGCGGTGACTATGGCTACACCTTC. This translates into CASRGGDYGYTF. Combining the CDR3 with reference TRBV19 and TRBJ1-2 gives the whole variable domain DGGITQSPKYLFRKEGQNVTLSCEQNLNHDAMYWYRQDPGQGLRLIYYSQIVNDFQKGDIAEGYSVSREKKESFPLTVTSAQKNPTAFYLCASRGGDYGYTFGSGTRLTVV.

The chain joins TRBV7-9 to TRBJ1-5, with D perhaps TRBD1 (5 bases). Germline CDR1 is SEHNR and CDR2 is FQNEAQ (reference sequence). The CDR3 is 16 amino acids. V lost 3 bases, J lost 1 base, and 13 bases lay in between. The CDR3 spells CASSFGGTRSNQPQHF. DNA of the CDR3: TGTGCCAGCAGCTTCGGCGGGACGCGAAGCAATCAGCCCCAGCATTTT.

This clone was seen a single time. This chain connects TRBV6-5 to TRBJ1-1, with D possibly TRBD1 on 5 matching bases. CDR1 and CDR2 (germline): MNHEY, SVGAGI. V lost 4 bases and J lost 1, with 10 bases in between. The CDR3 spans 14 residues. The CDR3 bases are TGTGCCAGCAGTTCAGGGTTAGGGAACACTGAAGCTTTCTTT. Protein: CASSSGLGNTEAFF.